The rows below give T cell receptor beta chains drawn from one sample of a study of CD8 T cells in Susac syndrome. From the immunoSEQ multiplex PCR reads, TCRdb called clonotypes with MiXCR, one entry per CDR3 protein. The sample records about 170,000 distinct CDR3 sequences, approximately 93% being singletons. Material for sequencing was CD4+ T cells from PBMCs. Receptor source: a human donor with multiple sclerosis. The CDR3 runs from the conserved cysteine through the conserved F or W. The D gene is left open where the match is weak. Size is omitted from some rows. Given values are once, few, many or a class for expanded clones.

CDR3aa: CAIRPAGGYNEQFF
CDR3nt: TGTGCCATCCGACCGGCGGGGGGCTACAATGAGCAGTTCTTC
j_gene: TRBJ2-1
v_gene: TRBV10-3
abundance: -
d_gene: TRBD2

CDR3aa: CASSLGRGSTDTQYF
CDR3nt: TGTGCCAGCAGCTTGGGACGTGGAAGCACAGATACGCAGTATTTT
j_gene: TRBJ2-3
v_gene: TRBV13
abundance: once
d_gene: -

CDR3aa: CSARGSVEGETQYF
CDR3nt: TGCAGTGCTAGAGGGTCGGTCGAGGGGGAGACCCAGTACTTC
j_gene: TRBJ2-5
v_gene: TRBV20-1
abundance: once
d_gene: -

CDR3aa: CASSARPGGTEAFF
CDR3nt: TGTGCCAGCAGCGCCCGCCCCGGGGGCACTGAAGCTTTCTTT
j_gene: TRBJ1-1
v_gene: TRBV9
abundance: -
d_gene: -

CDR3aa: CASSQGEGRGHYGYTF
CDR3nt: TGCGCCAGCAGCCAAGGGGAAGGCAGGGGGCATTATGGCTACACCTTC
j_gene: TRBJ1-2
v_gene: TRBV4-3
abundance: -
d_gene: TRBD1

CDR3aa: CASSLGGTSGHNEQFF
CDR3nt: TGTGCCAGCAGCTTGGGTGGGACTAGCGGTCACAATGAGCAGTTCTTC
j_gene: TRBJ2-1
v_gene: TRBV5-4
abundance: -
d_gene: TRBD2

CDR3aa: CASSPLQRKTSGANVLTF
CDR3nt: TGTGCCAGCAGTCCGCTTCAGCGGAAAACCTCTGGGGCCAACGTCCTGACTTTC
j_gene: TRBJ2-6
v_gene: TRBV12-3/TRBV12-4
abundance: -
d_gene: -

CDR3aa: CASSLRAGSGYTF
CDR3nt: TGTGCCAGCAGTTTACGGGCAGGGAGTGGCTACACCTTC
j_gene: TRBJ1-2
v_gene: TRBV12-3/TRBV12-4
abundance: -
d_gene: -

CDR3aa: CASSLAAGANTEAFF
CDR3nt: TGTGCCAGCAGCTTAGCGGCAGGAGCGAACACTGAAGCTTTCTTT
j_gene: TRBJ1-1
v_gene: TRBV7-8
abundance: -
d_gene: -

CDR3aa: CASSRTGQGRGGSNYGYTF
CDR3nt: TGTGCCAGCAGCCGTACGGGACAGGGCCGGGGAGGTTCTAACTATGGCTACACCTTC
j_gene: TRBJ1-2
v_gene: TRBV6-1
abundance: -
d_gene: TRBD1

CDR3aa: CASSARPGTGVGLQETQYF
CDR3nt: TGTGCCAGCAGTGCCCGTCCCGGGACCGGGGTGGGGCTCCAAGAGACCCAGTACTTC
j_gene: TRBJ2-5
v_gene: TRBV25-1
abundance: -
d_gene: -

CDR3aa: CASSLRIEETQYF
CDR3nt: TGTGCCAGCAGTTTACGTATCGAAGAGACCCAGTACTTC
j_gene: TRBJ2-5
v_gene: TRBV27
abundance: -
d_gene: -

CDR3aa: CSVEDSGDTQYF
CDR3nt: TGCAGCGTTGAAGATTCGGGAGATACGCAGTATTTT
j_gene: TRBJ2-3
v_gene: TRBV29-1
abundance: -
d_gene: -

CDR3aa: CASRKDRTMEQYF
CDR3nt: TGTGCCAGCAGGAAGGACAGGACAATGGAGCAGTACTTC
j_gene: TRBJ2-7
v_gene: TRBV12-3/TRBV12-4
abundance: -
d_gene: TRBD1

CDR3aa: CASSLGGAKQPQHF
CDR3nt: TGTGCCAGCAGCTTGGGGGGGGCGAAGCAGCCCCAGCATTTT
j_gene: TRBJ1-5
v_gene: TRBV5-4
abundance: -
d_gene: -

CDR3aa: CASSQGGGRVVYEQYF
CDR3nt: TGTGCCAGCAGCCAAGGGGGAGGGCGGGTAGTCTACGAGCAGTACTTC
j_gene: TRBJ2-7
v_gene: TRBV3-1
abundance: -
d_gene: TRBD2

CDR3aa: CASSRVGQGGFGANVLTF
CDR3nt: TGTGCCAGCAGCCGCGTCGGCCAGGGCGGGTTTGGGGCCAACGTCCTGACTTTC
j_gene: TRBJ2-6
v_gene: TRBV11-1
abundance: -
d_gene: -

CDR3aa: CASSYGRTVRGMVNTEAFF
CDR3nt: TGTGCCAGCAGTTACGGAAGAACTGTAAGGGGGATGGTGAACACTGAAGCTTTCTTT
j_gene: TRBJ1-1
v_gene: TRBV6-5
abundance: -
d_gene: -

CDR3aa: CASSSPGGNQPQHF
CDR3nt: TGTGCCAGCAGTTCGCCAGGGGGCAATCAGCCCCAGCATTTT
j_gene: TRBJ1-5
v_gene: TRBV12-3/TRBV12-4
abundance: -
d_gene: -

CDR3aa: CSASRTGGASGANVLTF
CDR3nt: TGCAGTGCTTCTAGGACAGGGGGGGCATCTGGGGCCAACGTCCTGACTTTC
j_gene: TRBJ2-6
v_gene: TRBV20-1
abundance: -
d_gene: TRBD1

CDR3aa: CASSTTGVQPQHF
CDR3nt: TGTGCCAGCAGCACCACAGGGGTTCAGCCCCAGCATTTT
j_gene: TRBJ1-5
v_gene: TRBV28
abundance: -
d_gene: TRBD1

CDR3aa: CASSLTPLNTEAFF
CDR3nt: TGTGCCAGCAGCTTAACACCACTGAACACTGAAGCTTTCTTT
j_gene: TRBJ1-1
v_gene: TRBV7-2
abundance: -
d_gene: -

CDR3aa: CASSFQERETQYF
CDR3nt: TGTGCCAGCAGCTTTCAGGAGCGGGAGACCCAGTACTTC
j_gene: TRBJ2-5
v_gene: TRBV7-2
abundance: -
d_gene: -

CDR3aa: CAISPSTDTQYF
CDR3nt: TGTGCCATCAGTCCCAGCACAGATACGCAGTATTTT
j_gene: TRBJ2-3
v_gene: TRBV10-3
abundance: -
d_gene: -

CDR3aa: CASRMASGDFNEQFF
CDR3nt: TGTGCCAGCAGGATGGCTAGCGGGGACTTTAATGAGCAGTTCTTC
j_gene: TRBJ2-1
v_gene: TRBV7-2
abundance: -
d_gene: TRBD2

CDR3aa: CACSRVAEAFF
CDR3nt: TGTGCCTGTTCAAGGGTCGCTGAAGCTTTCTTT
j_gene: TRBJ1-1
v_gene: TRBV30
abundance: -
d_gene: -

CDR3aa: CASSQFAGGLEQYF
CDR3nt: TGTGCCAGCAGCCAATTCGCGGGAGGCCTCGAGCAGTACTTC
j_gene: TRBJ2-7
v_gene: TRBV3-1
abundance: -
d_gene: TRBD2

CDR3aa: CASSPHGGINYGYTF
CDR3nt: TGTGCCAGCAGCCCACATGGCGGAATTAACTATGGCTACACCTTC
j_gene: TRBJ1-2
v_gene: TRBV7-9
abundance: -
d_gene: -

CDR3aa: CASSLWGWGSSEQFF
CDR3nt: TGCGCCAGCAGCTTGTGGGGCTGGGGGTCCTCTGAGCAGTTCTTC
j_gene: TRBJ2-1
v_gene: TRBV5-1
abundance: -
d_gene: -

CDR3aa: CAWSASQRTDTQYF
CDR3nt: TGTGCCTGGAGTGCAAGCCAACGCACAGATACGCAGTATTTT
j_gene: TRBJ2-3
v_gene: TRBV30
abundance: -
d_gene: -

CDR3aa: CAHPSRTYEQYF
CDR3nt: TGCGCCCACCCCTCTAGGACCTACGAGCAGTACTTC
j_gene: TRBJ2-7
v_gene: TRBV10-1
abundance: -
d_gene: -

CDR3aa: CATSDLGTSDYNEQFF
CDR3nt: TGTGCCACCAGTGATTTAGGGACTAGCGACTACAATGAGCAGTTCTTC
j_gene: TRBJ2-1
v_gene: TRBV24-1
abundance: -
d_gene: TRBD2

CDR3aa: CASSQPDRKSEQFF
CDR3nt: TGTGCCAGCAGCCAACCGGACAGAAAGAGCGAGCAGTTCTTC
j_gene: TRBJ2-1
v_gene: TRBV4-2
abundance: -
d_gene: -

CDR3aa: CSASVKDYGYTF
CDR3nt: TGCAGTGCCTCTGTAAAGGACTATGGCTACACCTTC
j_gene: TRBJ1-2
v_gene: TRBV20-1
abundance: -
d_gene: -

CDR3aa: CASSFSSGDQPQHF
CDR3nt: TGTGCCAGCAGCTTCTCATCGGGGGACCAGCCCCAGCATTTT
j_gene: TRBJ1-5
v_gene: TRBV7-2
abundance: -
d_gene: -

CDR3aa: CASSSAGGGQYF
CDR3nt: TGTGCCAGCAGTTCGGCGGGAGGGGGCCAGTACTTC
j_gene: TRBJ2-5
v_gene: TRBV28
abundance: -
d_gene: TRBD2

CDR3aa: CSVRPQGDYGYTF
CDR3nt: TGCAGCGTTCGACCACAGGGAGACTATGGCTACACCTTC
j_gene: TRBJ1-2
v_gene: TRBV29-1
abundance: -
d_gene: -

CDR3aa: CASSLARGLNSPLHF
CDR3nt: TGTGCCAGCAGCTTGGCCCGGGGGTTGAATTCACCCCTCCACTTT
j_gene: TRBJ1-6
v_gene: TRBV5-6
abundance: -
d_gene: -

CDR3aa: CASSWQTYGYTF
CDR3nt: TGTGCCAGCAGTTGGCAGACCTATGGCTACACCTTC
j_gene: TRBJ1-2
v_gene: TRBV28
abundance: -
d_gene: -

CDR3aa: CASSQSQGRKGYTF
CDR3nt: TGTGCCAGCAGCCAGAGTCAGGGCCGAAAAGGCTACACCTTC
j_gene: TRBJ1-2
v_gene: TRBV7-2
abundance: -
d_gene: -

CDR3aa: CASSSTGGGETQYF
CDR3nt: TGTGCCAGCAGTTCCACAGGGGGTGGGGAGACCCAGTACTTC
j_gene: TRBJ2-5
v_gene: TRBV28
abundance: -
d_gene: TRBD1

CDR3aa: CAASRETTGNQPQHF
CDR3nt: TGTGCCGCCTCCAGGGAGACTACGGGAAATCAGCCCCAGCATTTT
j_gene: TRBJ1-5
v_gene: TRBV28
abundance: -
d_gene: -

CDR3aa: CASSLGSGMYYNEQYF
CDR3nt: TGCGCCAGCAGCTTGGGTTCAGGGATGTACTACAACGAGCAGTACTTC
j_gene: TRBJ2-7
v_gene: TRBV5-1
abundance: -
d_gene: -

CDR3aa: CASSLVSGPTYEQYF
CDR3nt: TGCGCCAGCAGCTTGGTAAGCGGACCAACCTACGAGCAGTACTTC
j_gene: TRBJ2-7
v_gene: TRBV5-1
abundance: once
d_gene: -

CDR3aa: CASSPGFGTGNYGYTF
CDR3nt: TGTGCCAGCAGCCCAGGGTTTGGGACAGGGAACTATGGCTACACCTTC
j_gene: TRBJ1-2
v_gene: TRBV11-2
abundance: -
d_gene: TRBD1

CDR3aa: CAWWTSGRPKYF
CDR3nt: TGTGCCTGGTGGACTAGCGGGAGACCAAAGTACTTC
j_gene: TRBJ2-5
v_gene: TRBV30
abundance: -
d_gene: TRBD2

CDR3aa: CASSRDRGPEAFF
CDR3nt: TGCGCCAGCAGCCGGGACAGGGGGCCTGAAGCTTTCTTT
j_gene: TRBJ1-1
v_gene: TRBV5-1
abundance: -
d_gene: TRBD1

CDR3aa: CASSYSSGGALETQYF
CDR3nt: TGTGCCAGCAGTTACTCGTCCGGGGGGGCTTTAGAGACCCAGTACTTC
j_gene: TRBJ2-5
v_gene: TRBV6-2/TRBV6-3
abundance: -
d_gene: TRBD2

CDR3aa: CASSLVRHSDEQYF
CDR3nt: TGTGCCAGTAGTTTAGTGCGGCATTCGGACGAGCAGTACTTC
j_gene: TRBJ2-7
v_gene: TRBV19
abundance: -
d_gene: -

CDR3aa: CASSPGDRGSEAFF
CDR3nt: TGTGCCAGCAGCCCAGGGGACAGGGGGTCTGAAGCTTTCTTT
j_gene: TRBJ1-1
v_gene: TRBV6-5
abundance: -
d_gene: TRBD1

CDR3aa: CATSDTPDTQYF
CDR3nt: TGTGCCACCAGTGACACCCCAGATACGCAGTATTTT
j_gene: TRBJ2-3
v_gene: TRBV24-1
abundance: -
d_gene: -